This T cell receptor (beta chain) is drawn from a study of blood T cell repertoires in COVID-19. About the study: Sites across the United States, Italy and Spain contributed samples from acute and convalescent COVID-19. Sources were T cells, B-cell-depleted T cells, or PBMCs; the material itself was cDNA or gDNA.

Germline loops: CDR1 MNHEY, CDR2 SVGAGI. V lost 8 bases to trimming and J lost 6 bases, with 19 bases between them. The CDR3 is 14 amino acids. In the original processing: Estimated nucleated cell counts came from reference gene primer amplification. Repertoires were generated with immunoSEQ multiplex PCR, while TCRdb's copy carries only in-frame clones and drops some. The DNA was the basis for D and trimming; V, J and clone size are from that table. Among around 200,000 clones, roughly four fifths were seen once, and the ten largest hold around 6.8%. The TCR was taken from a human donor in a cohort sampled during active COVID-19. Sample: peripheral blood. This chain uses TRBV6-5 with TRBJ1-1, with D tentatively TRBD1 (5 bases). The chain's CDR3 is CASQIGGGGSEAFF. CDR3 nucleotide sequence: TGTGCCAGCCAAATCGGGGGTGGAGGTTCTGAAGCTTTCTTT.